This TCR beta chain was documented in a study of CD8 T cells in ankylosing spondylitis. Quantitative 5'-RACE with molecular barcodes was used to make the TCR beta libraries. TCRdb analysed the 5' RACE reads with MiXCR anew, one entry per CDR3 protein. The repertoire consists of 250,000 to 300,000 distinct CDR3 sequences, with roughly 20% occurring once and the leading ten covering around 8%. The CDR3 contains 15 residues. V gave up 5 bases and J gave up 2 bases, with 14 bases separating them. Germline-derived CDR1 and CDR2 are SGHTA and FQGNSA. The receptor's source is a male donor with ankylosing spondylitis or in good health (not recorded which). The chain recombines TRBV7-2 with TRBJ2-3; a possible D gene is TRBD2 (6 bases). The material sequenced was blood, either unsorted or a sorted T cell fraction (not recorded which). CDR3 DNA: TGTGCCAGCAGCGACATGGGACTCTTCACAGATACGCAGTATTTT. This encodes CASSDMGLFTDTQYF.